A selection of T cell receptor beta chains follows, all from one sample in a study of blood T cells in healthy people across ages. MiXCR, run by TCRdb on the 5' RACE reads, gives a single entry per CDR3 protein. The sample has 2 million or so distinct CDR3 sequences; roughly 49% are singletons. Sequenced material: blood. The origin of the receptors is a woman between 40 and 55 years old in good health. Each CDR3 is given with its conserved first and last residue. D genes are given only for firm matches. Rows may omit the clone size; those that give it use once, few, many or a size class.

V	length	J	size	D	DNA	CDR3
TRBV20-1	13	TRBJ2-3	.	.	TGCAGTGCTGTGCACCCGACGGTCAATACGCAGTATTTT	CSAVHPTVNTQYF
TRBV20-1	17	TRBJ2-1	.	TRBD2	TGCAGTGCTAAGACTAGCGGGGGGGTTGGGTCCTACAATGAGCAGTTCTTC	CSAKTSGGVGSYNEQFF
TRBV5-5	14	TRBJ2-1	.	TRBD2	TGTGCCAGCAGCTCGGGACTAGCGGGGGGTAAGCAGTTCTTC	CASSSGLAGGKQFF
TRBV24-1	15	TRBJ2-1	few	TRBD1	TGTGCCACCAGTGCGGACAGGGGTTCGTTTCGTGAGCAGTTCTTC	CATSADRGSFREQFF
TRBV11-3	17	TRBJ2-7	.	TRBD1	TGTGCCAGCAGCTTAGTGGGACAGGGTCAGTGGCCCTACGAGCAGTACTTC	CASSLVGQGQWPYEQYF
TRBV9	15	TRBJ2-7	once	.	TGTGCCAGCAGCGTAGAGACTAGGGGGACCTACGAGCAGTACTTC	CASSVETRGTYEQYF
TRBV24-1	15	TRBJ2-1	few	TRBD2	TGTGCCACCAGTGATTGTGCGGGGGGGCCCAATGAGCAGTTCTTC	CATSDCAGGPNEQFF
TRBV29-1	12	TRBJ2-1	.	.	TGCAGCGTTCGTGGAGTTAACAATGAGCAGTTCTTC	CSVRGVNNEQFF
TRBV3-1	14	TRBJ1-2	.	TRBD1	TGTGCCAGCAGCCAAGGGACAGGGTCTCTTGGCTACACCTTC	CASSQGTGSLGYTF
TRBV29-1	13	TRBJ2-4	.	.	TGCAGCGTTGATGCTGGGGCCAAAAACATTCAGTACTTC	CSVDAGAKNIQYF
TRBV11-2	14	TRBJ2-1	.	TRBD2	TGTGCCAGCAAATCTAGCGGCCCCTACAATGAGCAGTTCTTC	CASKSSGPYNEQFF
TRBV12-3/TRBV12-4	14	TRBJ1-2	few	.	TGTGCCAGCAGTTTATCGGCAGGGTGGGATGGCTACACCTTC	CASSLSAGWDGYTF
TRBV28	16	TRBJ2-5	few	.	TGTGCCAGCAGCCTGCCTACTAGTCGGAATTCCGAGACCCAGTACTTC	CASSLPTSRNSETQYF
TRBV5-1	13	TRBJ2-1	.	.	TGCGTCAGCAGCTTGTCGACAGACAATGAGCAGTTCTTC	CVSSLSTDNEQFF
TRBV21-1	19	TRBJ2-4	.	.	TGTGCCAGCAGCCCCAGGGGGAGCGGGGACGAAGTTTTTTTGAACATTCAGTACTTC	CASSPRGSGDEVFLNIQYF
TRBV27	17	TRBJ2-5	once	.	TGTGCCAGCAGTCCAGGGGACTCCTCCATAGTACGTTCAGAGCAGTACTTC	CASSPGDSSIVRSEQYF
TRBV10-3	16	TRBJ2-7	.	TRBD2	TGTGCCATCAGTGAGTCGGCGGGACTAACCTCGTACGAGCAGTACTTC	CAISESAGLTSYEQYF
TRBV7-9	14	TRBJ1-2	.	TRBD1	TGTGCCAGCAGGCGGGGGACAGGGATGTATGGCTACACCTTC	CASRRGTGMYGYTF
TRBV7-9	13	TRBJ2-1	.	.	TGTGCCAGCAGCTTACTAGGGGATTATGAGCAGTTCTTC	CASSLLGDYEQFF
TRBV6-5	17	TRBJ2-6	once	.	TGTGCCAGCAGTTACAATCAGGGCATCTCTGGGGCCAACGTCCCGACTTTC	CASSYNQGISGANVPTF
TRBV28	14	TRBJ1-2	.	.	TGTGCCAGCAGTGTCGGGGAAGGGAACTATGGCTACACCTTC	CASSVGEGNYGYTF
TRBV15	14	TRBJ2-1	.	TRBD2	TGTGCCACCAGCAGCGGACGGGGGGTAAATGAGCAGTTCTTC	CATSSGRGVNEQFF
TRBV20-1	17	TRBJ1-2	.	TRBD1	TGCAGTGCTAGAGATCTGTCTCCGCGACAGGGAGGGGGTGGCTACACCTTC	CSARDLSPRQGGGGYTF
TRBV4-2	16	TRBJ2-5	.	TRBD1	TGTGCCAGCAGCCCAGGGACAGGGTGGGACCAAGAGACCCAGTACTTC	CASSPGTGWDQETQYF
TRBV5-1	16	TRBJ2-5	few	TRBD1	TGCGCCAGCAGCTACTCCGGGACAGGGGGCATCGAGACCCAGTACTTC	CASSYSGTGGIETQYF
TRBV7-9	13	TRBJ2-1	few	.	TGTGCCAGCAGCGATAACAGGGGGGGGGAGCAGTTCTTC	CASSDNRGGEQFF
TRBV29-1	13	TRBJ1-2	.	TRBD1	TGCAGCATCCGACAGGGAGGCTCCTATGGCTACACCTTC	CSIRQGGSYGYTF
TRBV5-1	15	TRBJ2-1	.	TRBD1	TGCGCCAGCAGCTTGTTACCGGGACAGGTAAATGAGCAGTTCTTC	CASSLLPGQVNEQFF
TRBV5-1	15	TRBJ2-2	.	.	TGCGCCAGCACCTTAAGTCTCACGATCGCCGGGGAGCTGTTTTTT	CASTLSLTIAGELFF
TRBV7-9	12	TRBJ2-7	.	.	TGTGCCAGCAGCCAAGGACTTGACGAGCAGTACTTC	CASSQGLDEQYF
TRBV29-1	15	TRBJ2-5	.	TRBD2	TGCAGCGAGCCAGCCGGGACTAGCGGGGGTAATGAGCAGTACTTC	CSEPAGTSGGNEQYF
TRBV6-5	11	TRBJ2-1	.	TRBD1	TGTGCCAGCAGGGACGGGGACAGAAGGTTCTTC	CASRDGDRRFF
TRBV4-3	16	TRBJ2-7	few	TRBD2	TGCGCCAGCAGCCAGGACCATAGCGGGGGGGCTTACGAGCAGTACTTC	CASSQDHSGGAYEQYF
TRBV20-1	14	TRBJ1-1	.	TRBD1	TGCAGTGCTAGACTTGGACAGGGGAACACTGAAGCTTTCTTT	CSARLGQGNTEAFF
TRBV7-2	18	TRBJ2-1	.	TRBD1	TGTGCCAGCAGCTTAGACGATTACAGGGGAGCCCCCTACAATGAGCAGTTCTTC	CASSLDDYRGAPYNEQFF
TRBV6-2/TRBV6-3	18	TRBJ2-7	.	.	TGTGCCAGCAGTTACGAGGTTTTGTCAGGACTGGGAGGCTACGAGCAGTACTTC	CASSYEVLSGLGGYEQYF
TRBV12-3/TRBV12-4	13	TRBJ2-7	few	.	TGTGCCAGCAGTTCGACAGAATCCTACGAGCAGTACTTC	CASSSTESYEQYF
TRBV18	16	TRBJ2-1	.	TRBD2	TGTGCCAGCTCAATTAAGACTAGCGGGACCTACAATGAGCAGTTCTTC	CASSIKTSGTYNEQFF
TRBV27	14	TRBJ2-1	once	.	TGTGCCAGCAGTGTCCCCGGGACCTTCAATGAGCAGTTCTTC	CASSVPGTFNEQFF
TRBV4-1	16	TRBJ1-2	few	.	TGCGCCAGCAGCCAAGATTTCGGCTTTACTAACTATGGCTACACCTTC	CASSQDFGFTNYGYTF
TRBV9	16	TRBJ1-6	.	TRBD1	TGTGCCAGCAGCGTAGGGGACAGGTTTATTAATTCACCCCTCCACTTT	CASSVGDRFINSPLHF
TRBV2	14	TRBJ2-3	.	TRBD1	TGTGCCAGCATCGAAGGACAGGGGAAGGATACGCAGTATTTT	CASIEGQGKDTQYF
TRBV7-2	17	TRBJ1-6	.	.	TGTGCCAGCAGCTTAGGGGCTAGGGGTCGGAATAATTCACCCCTCCACTTT	CASSLGARGRNNSPLHF
TRBV20-1	14	TRBJ2-6	few	.	TGCAGTGTAGGGCAGTTCTCTGGGGCCAACGTCCTGACTTTC	CSVGQFSGANVLTF
TRBV2	13	TRBJ2-1	.	TRBD2	TGTGCCAGCAAAGGGACTAGCAGGCATGAGCAGTTCTTC	CASKGTSRHEQFF
TRBV6-6	15	TRBJ2-3	.	TRBD2	TGTGCCAGCAGTTACGAGCGGGGGGGCCGAAATACGCAGTATTTT	CASSYERGGRNTQYF
TRBV20-1	13	TRBJ1-5	.	.	TGCAGTGCTAACCAGGGTAGCAATCAGCCCCAGCATTTT	CSANQGSNQPQHF
TRBV7-2	14	TRBJ2-5	.	.	TGTGCCAGCAGCGTAAGGCAGGGGTTGCAGACCCAGTACTTC	CASSVRQGLQTQYF
TRBV5-1	13	TRBJ1-2	.	.	.	CASSVGTGTANTF
TRBV7-9	14	TRBJ2-5	.	.	TGTGCCAGCAGCTTAGCTGCGGCCCAAGAGACCCAGTACTTC	CASSLAAAQETQYF
TRBV7-2	16	TRBJ2-3	.	TRBD1	TGTGCCAGCAGCTTGGACAGGGTGATTAGCACAGATACGCAGTATTTT	CASSLDRVISTDTQYF
TRBV27	16	TRBJ2-5	.	TRBD2	TGTGCCAGCAGTCCGGGACTAGCGGGGTCCGGAAAGACCCAGTACTTC	CASSPGLAGSGKTQYF
TRBV5-1	15	TRBJ2-1	once	TRBD1	TGCGCGAGCGGACGACAGGGATCCTCCTACACTGAGCAGTTCTTC	CASGRQGSSYTEQFF
TRBV4-3	15	TRBJ1-1	.	TRBD1	TGCGCCAGCAGCCAACTGACAGGGGGCTTAACTGAAGCTTTCTTT	CASSQLTGGLTEAFF
TRBV20-1	14	TRBJ2-1	.	TRBD2	TGCAGTGCTAGTCGCAGCGGGGGGGCCTCTGAGCAGTTCTTC	CSASRSGGASEQFF